These 9 T cell receptor beta chains were all obtained from the same sample, sequenced in a study of shared clonotypes between healthy human individuals. Assay: immunoSEQ multiplex PCR; the TCRdb copy retains only in-frame clones and omits some. The sample shows under 850,000 clones, around 77% of them seen only once. Source material: memory CD4+ T cells sorted from blood. This sample's subset: CD45RA-negative fraction. The receptor set was obtained from a woman aged 25-40 years in good health.

This clone occurred a few times. The CDR3 coding sequence is TGTGCCAGCAGCTTAGATGGGAGGAGCACAGATACGCAGTATTTT. It specifies CASSLDGRSTDTQYF. This chain joins TRBV11-3 and TRBJ2-3; D may be TRBD2 (6 bases). The CDR3 spans 15 residues. Trimming pared 0 bases from V and 0 bases from J, leaving 7 bases between. Germline V CDR1 and CDR2: SGHNT, YENEEA.

This chain uses TRBV4-2 with TRBJ2-7, with 10 bases that match TRBD2. V shed 0 bases and J 4 bases; nucleotides not matched to a gene: 12. Looked up from germline, CDR1 is LGHNA and CDR2 is YNFKEQ. The CDR3 spans 18 residues. CDR3 bases: TGTGCCAGCAGCCAAGATCGACGTGGAGCTAGCGGGAGATACGAGCAGTACTTC. Its translation: CASSQDRRGASGRYEQYF.

The chain combines TRBV7-8 with TRBJ2-3, with a possible D match to TRBD1 (5 bases). The germline gives CDR1 SGHVS, CDR2 FQNEAQ. The CDR3 is 17 residues long. V gave up 5 bases and J gave up 5 bases, with 23 bases separating them. In nucleotides, the CDR3 is TGTGCCAGCAGCCTCGGAATTAGGGGCAGAAGGGTAGATACGCAGTATTTT. This sequence encodes CASSLGIRGRRVDTQYF.

The V gene is TRBV10-3, the J gene TRBJ2-7; 8 bases agree with TRBD2. Trimming removed 6 bases from V and 7 bases from J; junction bases left unmatched: 8. The CDR3 loop spans 13 amino acids. The germline V gene encodes CDR1 ENHRY and CDR2 SYGVKD. The CDR3 DNA reads as TGTGCCATCAGGGAAGAAGCGGGAGTTGAGCAGTACTTC. It encodes CAIREEAGVEQYF.

The genes are TRBV4-1 and TRBJ1-1; TRBD1 agrees at 7 bases. Trimming at V came to 4 bases and at J to 1 base, leaving 3 bases not matched to a gene. Germline V gene sequence: CDR1 MGHRA, CDR2 YSYEKL. The CDR3 has 14 residues. CDR3 nucleotide sequence: TGCGCCAGCAGCCGGTACAGGGGGAACACTGAAGCTTTCTTT. Residues: CASSRYRGNTEAFF.

The chain combines TRBV30 with TRBJ2-5, with D tentatively TRBD1 (6 bases). CDR3 length equals 13 residues. CDR1 GTSNPN and CDR2 SVGIG come from the germline V gene (reference sequence). The V end lost 2 bases, the J end lost 1 base, and 8 bases lay between the germline ends. The CDR3 loop is CAWSRTVQETQYF. The CDR3 coding sequence is TGTGCCTGGAGTCGGACAGTCCAAGAGACCCAGTACTTC.

This clone appeared once. This may be a read error, as it is one base from a much larger clone. Additional DNA sequences in this sample encode the identical CDR3. This chain joins TRBV5-1 and TRBJ1-4; tentatively, D is TRBD1 (6 bases). Germline CDR1 SGHRS, CDR2 YFSETQ. The CDR3 runs to 15 residues. The CDR3 reads CASTPSGGRGEKLFF. The DNA of the CDR3 is TGCGCCAGCACCCCGTCGGGGGGGCGAGGAGAAAAATTGTTTTTT.

V and J are TRBV19 and TRBJ2-7, with 14 bases lining up with TRBD2. V was pared by 9 bases and J by 4 bases, with 11 bases of the junction left unmatched. The CDR3 consists of 16 residues. Germline-derived CDR1 and CDR2 are LNHDA and SQIVND (reference sequence). CDR3 protein: CASRSGGLAGEYEQYF. DNA for the CDR3: TGTGCCAGCCGGTCCGGGGGACTAGCGGGAGAATACGAGCAGTACTTC.

V and J are TRBV6-4 and TRBJ1-2; D gene ambiguous. The CDR3 has 16 residues. Germline assignment: CDR1 MRHNA and CDR2 SNTAGT. V was pared by 0 bases and J by 2 bases, with 13 bases between. CDR3: CASSDSSRALNYGYTF. For the CDR3, the DNA is TGTGCCAGCAGTGACTCGTCTCGGGCGCTCAACTATGGCTACACCTTC.